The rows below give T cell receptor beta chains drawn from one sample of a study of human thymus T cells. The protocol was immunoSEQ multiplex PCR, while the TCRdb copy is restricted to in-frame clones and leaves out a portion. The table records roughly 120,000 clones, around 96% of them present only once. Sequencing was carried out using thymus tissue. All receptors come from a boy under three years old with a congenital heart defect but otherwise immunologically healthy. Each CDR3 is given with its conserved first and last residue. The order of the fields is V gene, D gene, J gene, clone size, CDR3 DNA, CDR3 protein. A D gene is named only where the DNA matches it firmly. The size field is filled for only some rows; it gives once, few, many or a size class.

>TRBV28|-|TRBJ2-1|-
TGTGCCAGCAGTTTAGGGCCATTGGGGTACAATGAGCAGTTCTTC
CASSLGPLGYNEQFF
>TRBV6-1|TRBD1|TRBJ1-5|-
TGTGCCAGCAGCTTGGGACAGAATAGCAATCAGCCCCAGCATTTT
CASSLGQNSNQPQHF
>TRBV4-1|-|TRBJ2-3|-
TGCGCCAGCAGCGCAAGACAGCTTAGCACAGATACGCAGTATTTT
CASSARQLSTDTQYF
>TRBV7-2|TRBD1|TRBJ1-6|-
TGTGCCAGCAGCTTACCACCGGGACAGGGAAGTTCACCCCTCCACTTT
CASSLPPGQGSSPLHF
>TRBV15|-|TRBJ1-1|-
TGTGCCACCAGCCCTGGGGCCGGCACTGAAGCTTTCTTT
CATSPGAGTEAFF
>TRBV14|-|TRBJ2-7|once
TGTGCCAGCAGCCACGAGGACGGAAAGGGCGATGGCTACGAGCAGTACTTC
CASSHEDGKGDGYEQYF
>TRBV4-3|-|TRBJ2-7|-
TGCGCCAGCAGCCAAGATGGAGGACTCCCTTCCTACGAGCAGTACTTC
CASSQDGGLPSYEQYF
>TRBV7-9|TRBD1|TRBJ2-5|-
TGTGCCAGCAGCTTAGTTAAAGGGACAGGGCGACAAGAGACCCAGTACTTC
CASSLVKGTGRQETQYF
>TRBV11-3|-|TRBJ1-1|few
TGTGCCAGCAGCCGTAGACACGACCACGATGAAGCTTTCTTT
CASSRRHDHDEAFF
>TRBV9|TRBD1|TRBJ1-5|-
TGTGCCAGCAGCGCGGGACAGGGAAATCAGCCCCAGCATTTT
CASSAGQGNQPQHF
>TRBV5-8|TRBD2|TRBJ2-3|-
TGTGCCAGCAGCTACCTAGCGGGGGTGACAGATACGCAGTATTTT
CASSYLAGVTDTQYF
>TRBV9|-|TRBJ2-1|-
TGTGCCAGCAGCGTTATCGGCTTTTTTTTGGGGCGCTATGAGCAGTTCTTC
CASSVIGFFLGRYEQFF
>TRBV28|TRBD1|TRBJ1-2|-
TGTGCCAGCAGTCATCGACAGGGCTCTAACTATGGCTACACCTTC
CASSHRQGSNYGYTF
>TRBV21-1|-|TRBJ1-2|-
TGTGCCAGCCCGGACAGGGGGCACTATGGCTACACCTTC
CASPDRGHYGYTF
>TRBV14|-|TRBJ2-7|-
TGTGCCAGCAGCCAAGATCGGGCGGGCCCCAATTACTACGAGCAGTACTTC
CASSQDRAGPNYYEQYF
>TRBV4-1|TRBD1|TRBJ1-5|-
TGCGCCAGCAGCCAAGAGGACAGGGGGGGACAGCCCCAGCATTTT
CASSQEDRGGQPQHF
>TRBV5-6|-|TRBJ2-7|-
TGTGCCAGCAGCTTGGCCCAGGAGCCCGGGGAGCAGTACTTC
CASSLAQEPGEQYF
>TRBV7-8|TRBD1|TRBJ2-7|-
TGTGCCAGCAGCCCGAATAGGACAGGGCGGTACGAGCAGTACTTC
CASSPNRTGRYEQYF
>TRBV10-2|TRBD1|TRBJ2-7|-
TGCGCCAGCACTCTCCGACAGGGTAACGAGCAGTACTTC
CASTLRQGNEQYF
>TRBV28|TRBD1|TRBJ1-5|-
TGTGCCAGCAGTTTGTGGCAGGGGGCGAGCAATCAGCCCCAGCATTTT
CASSLWQGASNQPQHF
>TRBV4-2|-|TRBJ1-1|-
TGTGCCAGCAGCCAAGATTATGCGGGGAACACTGAAGCTTTCTTT
CASSQDYAGNTEAFF
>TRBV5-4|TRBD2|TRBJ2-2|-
TGTGCCAGCAGTAGGTCGGTAGCGGGGGGGTCGAACACCGGGGAGCTGTTTTTT
CASSRSVAGGSNTGELFF
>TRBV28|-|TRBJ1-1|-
TGTGCCAGCAGTTTTGGGGTAGAGAACACTGAAGCTTTCTTT
CASSFGVENTEAFF
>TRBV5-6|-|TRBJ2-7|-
TGTGCCAGCAGCTTGATGGAGGCCGAGCAGTACTTC
CASSLMEAEQYF
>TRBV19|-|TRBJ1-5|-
TGTGCCAGTAGCTTCGGGGGAAAGGGCAATCAGCCCCAGCATTTT
CASSFGGKGNQPQHF
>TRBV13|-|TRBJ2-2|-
TGTGCCAGCAGCTCCCCCCGACTAGTTACCACCGGGGAGCTGTTTTTT
CASSSPRLVTTGELFF
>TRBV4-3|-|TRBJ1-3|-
TGCGCCAGCAGCCAAGATCGACCGGGGGGAGGGGGACCGAAGCACACCATATATTTT
CASSQDRPGGGGPKHTIYF
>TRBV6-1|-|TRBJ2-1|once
TGTGCCAGCAGTGAAAAGCATGAGCAGTTCTTC
CASSEKHEQFF
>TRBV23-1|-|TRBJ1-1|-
TGCGCCAGCAGCAGGGCGGGGGAAGATGGCACTGAAGCTTTCTTT
CASSRAGEDGTEAFF
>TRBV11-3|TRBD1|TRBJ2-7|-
TGTGCCAGCAGCTTATTCGCAGGGGGATACGACGAGCAGTACTTC
CASSLFAGGYDEQYF
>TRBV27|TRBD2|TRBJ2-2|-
TGTGCCAGCAGTTTCAGTCTAGCGGGGAACACCGGGGAGCTGTTTTTT
CASSFSLAGNTGELFF
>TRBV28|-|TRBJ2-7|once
TGTGCCAGCAGTGAAACAGGGGAGGGCTCCTACGAGCAGTACTTC
CASSETGEGSYEQYF
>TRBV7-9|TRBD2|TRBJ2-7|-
TGTGCCAGCAGCTCCCTACCGGGACTAGCGGGGGGTGACGAGCAGTACTTC
CASSSLPGLAGGDEQYF
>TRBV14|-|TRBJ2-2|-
TGTGCCAGCAGCCAAGATTGGAGGGGGGCGAACACCGGGGAGCTGTTTTTT
CASSQDWRGANTGELFF
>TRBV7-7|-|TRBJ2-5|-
TGTGCTAGCAGCAGCGGGACCCAGTACTTC
CASSSGTQYF
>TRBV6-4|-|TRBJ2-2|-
TGTGCCAGCTCCGTGTGGCTTTACACCGGGGAGCTGTTTTTT
CASSVWLYTGELFF
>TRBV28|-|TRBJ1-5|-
TGTGCCAGCAGCCGGACAGATGACAATAGCAATCAGCCCCAGCATTTT
CASSRTDDNSNQPQHF
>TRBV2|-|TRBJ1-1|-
TGTGCCAGCAGTGAGCGGGAGAACAGGTTGGTTGAAGCTTTCTTT
CASSERENRLVEAFF
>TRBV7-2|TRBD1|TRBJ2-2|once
TGTGCCAGCAGCTTAGCCAGGGGGCGATCCGGGGAGCTGTTTTTT
CASSLARGRSGELFF
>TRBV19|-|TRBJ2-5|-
TGTGCCAGTAGTGCGCGCGGGGCTCAAGAGACCCAGTACTTC
CASSARGAQETQYF
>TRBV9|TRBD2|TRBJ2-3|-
TGTGCCAGCAGCCCCGGACTAGCGGGGAGGACAGATACGCAGTATTTT
CASSPGLAGRTDTQYF
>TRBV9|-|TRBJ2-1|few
TGTGCCAGCAGCACATTTCCGGGGCGGGACGAGCAGTTCTTC
CASSTFPGRDEQFF
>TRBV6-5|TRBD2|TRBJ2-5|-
TGTGCCAGCAGTTCCAATAGCGGGGAGGGGGAGACCCAGTACTTC
CASSSNSGEGETQYF
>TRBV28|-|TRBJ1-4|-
TGTGCCAGCAGTTTAAGGGCGAGGAGTGAAAAACTGTTTTTT
CASSLRARSEKLFF
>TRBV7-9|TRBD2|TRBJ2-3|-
TGTGCCAGCAGCCAGACTAGCGGGGGGTCCACAGATACGCAGTATTTT
CASSQTSGGSTDTQYF
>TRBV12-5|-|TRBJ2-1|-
TGTGCTAGTGGTTTGGGCAATGAGCAGTTCTTC
CASGLGNEQFF
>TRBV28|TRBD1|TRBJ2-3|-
TGTGCCAGCAGTTCACGTAACCCGGGACAGACTAGCACAGATACGCAGTATTTT
CASSSRNPGQTSTDTQYF
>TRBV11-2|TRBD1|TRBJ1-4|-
TGTGCCAGCAGCTTAGTATGCGGGGACAGGGGATGTGAAAAACTGTTTTTT
CASSLVCGDRGCEKLFF
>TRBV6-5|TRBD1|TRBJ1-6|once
TGTGCCAGCAGTTACTACAGGGGGGGAAATTCACCCCTCCACTTT
CASSYYRGGNSPLHF
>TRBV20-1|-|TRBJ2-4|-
TGCAGTGCTATCTGGGGCATTCAGTACTTC
CSAIWGIQYF
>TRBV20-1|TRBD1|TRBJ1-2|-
TGCAGTGCTGAGGACAGGGTCGGCTACACCTTC
CSAEDRVGYTF
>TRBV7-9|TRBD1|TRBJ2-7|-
TGTGCCAGCAGCGTTTCCCCGACAGGGACCTACGAGCAGTACTTC
CASSVSPTGTYEQYF
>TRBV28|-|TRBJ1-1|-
TGTGCCAGCAGTCCGGACAGCCTGAACACTGAAGCTTTCTTT
CASSPDSLNTEAFF
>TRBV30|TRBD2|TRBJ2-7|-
TGTGCCTGGACCGACGGGATCCATGCGGCGGCTAGCGGATCCTACGAGCAGTACTTC
CAWTDGIHAAASGSYEQYF
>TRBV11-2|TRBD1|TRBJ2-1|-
TGTGCCAGCAGCCCGGGACAGGGCCCAAATGAGCAGTTCTTC
CASSPGQGPNEQFF
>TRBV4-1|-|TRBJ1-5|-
TGCGCCAGCAGCCAAGTACAGGATGCAAATCAGCCCCAGCATTTT
CASSQVQDANQPQHF
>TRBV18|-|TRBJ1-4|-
TGTGCCAGCTCCCGGACCCAAGAAGAAAAACTGTTTTTT
CASSRTQEEKLFF